The 25 T cell receptor beta chains listed next were all sequenced from one sample in a study of T-cell memory formation after mild COVID-19 (dated by TCRdb to about 2021). The library relied on 5' RACE. The listed sequencing device is Illumina NovaSeq 6000. TCRdb's own reprocessing of the public reads used fastp at Q25 and MiXCR and kept productive beta chains. One record per CDR3 amino acid sequence lists the most common genes and DNA. Across this sample there are about 320,000 distinct CDR3 sequences, with 13% to 15% seen only once. 21% of the sample is taken by the ten largest. Sample: PBMCs or a T cell subset sorted from them (not recorded which). Every receptor here comes from a man in his late teens or twenties who had mild COVID-19 (a few samples of this study predate the infection). The sample titles of this study are shuffled in the database, so cell type and time point are left out; the donor was told from shared clones.

CDR3 loop: CASSSSLEANYGYTF. The CDR3 DNA follows: TGCGCCAGCAGCTCCTCACTGGAGGCTAACTATGGCTACACCTTC. The rearrangement joins TRBV5-1 to TRBJ1-2; D not certain. This CDR3 region has 15 residues. Germline loops: CDR1 SGHRS, CDR2 YFSETQ. Trimming took off 3 bases at V and 0 bases at J, with 12 bases between the two ends.

This clonotype was recorded a few times. The chain is built from TRBV4-3 and TRBJ2-1; D remains unclear. The CDR3 totals 14 residues. Germline CDR1 reads LGHNA; CDR2 reads YSLEER. The ends were cut back, 4 bases at V and 4 bases at J, with 11 bases in the middle. CDR3 sequence: CASSLLGLYNEQFF. In DNA form, the CDR3 reads TGCGCCAGCAGCCTCCTCGGCCTTTACAATGAGCAGTTCTTC.

The chain has TRBV2 and TRBJ2-3, with D uncertain. This CDR3 is built from 13 residues. Per germline, CDR1 SNHLY and CDR2 FYNNEI. V lost 8 bases, J lost 2 bases, and 11 bases lay in between. CDR3 DNA sequence: TGTGCCAGCCGGCCGGGCCCCACAGATACGCAGTATTTT. Protein sequence: CASRPGPTDTQYF.

This clonotype occurred a few times. The CDR3 here is CASSYPGLETQYF. In DNA form, the CDR3 reads TGTGCCAGCAGCTACCCAGGGCTGGAGACCCAGTACTTC. The genes are TRBV7-9 and TRBJ2-5, with D perhaps matching TRBD1 (5 bases). Germline values: CDR1 SEHNR, CDR2 FQNEAQ (reference sequence). The CDR3 is 13 amino acids. V was pared by 4 bases and J by 5 bases, with 11 bases between.

The V gene is TRBV7-3, the J gene TRBJ2-7, with D tentatively TRBD1 (6 bases). V shed 4 bases and J shed 3 bases, with 10 bases lying between them. Germline assignment: CDR1 SGHTA and CDR2 FQGTGA. This CDR3 spans 13 amino acids. The CDR3 nucleotides read TGTGCCAGCAGCTCAAGAGGGGGCTACGAGCAGTACTTC. This encodes CASSSRGGYEQYF.

This clonotype was seen only a few times. CDR3 residues: CASSLFPGHEQYF. DNA of the CDR3: TGTGCCAGCAGTCTATTCCCCGGGCACGAGCAGTACTTC. This rearrangement joins TRBV12-3 or TRBV12-4 to TRBJ2-7; D is unresolved. CDR3 length: 13 residues. V was cut by 5 bases and J by 5 bases, with 13 bases left in between.

This clonotype has only a few counts. The CDR3: CASSPRGTPNTGELFF. The CDR3 DNA follows: TGCGCCAGCAGCCCTCGGGGCACCCCGAACACCGGGGAGCTGTTTTTT. The V and J genes are TRBV5-1 and TRBJ2-2; D may be TRBD1 or TRBD2 (5 bases each). The germline gives CDR1 SGHRS, CDR2 YFSETQ. The CDR3 is 16 amino acids. V shed 4 bases and J shed 0 bases, with 13 bases lying between them.

The sample holds a few counts of this clonotype. This may be a read error, as it is one base from a much larger clone. The genes are TRBV14 and TRBJ2-6, with D unresolved. The CDR3 is 12 amino acids. Germline V CDR1 and CDR2: SGHDN, FVKESK. The germline V and J ends were trimmed by 6 bases and 1 base, with 1 base remaining between them. The CDR3 DNA reads as TGTGCCAGCAGATCTGGGGCCAACGTCCTGACTTTC. The encoded protein is CASRSGANVLTF.

The gene calls are TRBV18 and TRBJ1-3, with D perhaps matching TRBD1 (6 bases). This CDR3 has 17 amino acids. Trimming stripped 4 bases from V and 0 bases from J, with 16 bases between. Germline CDR1 reads KGHSH; CDR2 reads LQKENI. The CDR3 here is CASSLSRQVRSGNTIYF. In DNA, the CDR3 is TGTGCCAGCTCACTCTCTCGACAGGTCCGCTCTGGAAACACCATATATTTT.

The chain combines TRBV2 with TRBJ1-1, with a tentative D call TRBD1 (5 bases). The V gene's germline CDR1 is SNHLY and CDR2 FYNNEI. This CDR3 comprises 16 residues. V was cut by 4 bases and J by 0 bases, with 15 bases left in between. The CDR3 loop is CASSVGGATMNTEAFF. CDR3 in DNA: TGTGCCAGCAGTGTTGGAGGGGCCACCATGAACACTGAAGCTTTCTTT. The whole variable domain, remainder taken from reference TRBV2 and TRBJ1-1, is EPEVTQTPSHQVTQMGQEVILRCVPISNHLYFYWYRQILGQKVEFLVSFYNNEISEKSEIFDDQFSVERPDGSNFTLKIRSTKLEDSAMYFCASSVGGATMNTEAFFGQGTRLTVV.

The J gene is TRBJ1-3, the V gene TRBV29-1, with unresolved D. The CDR3 extends over 14 amino acids. Germline CDR1 is SQVTM and CDR2 is ANQGSEA. V dropped 8 bases and J dropped 0 bases, with 14 bases sitting between them. CDR3 loop: CSCYGGPSGNTIYF. The DNA for the CDR3 is TGCAGCTGCTACGGTGGCCCCTCTGGAAACACCATATATTTT.

This clonotype showed up many times. This sequence joins TRBV7-9 and TRBJ2-7; D is possibly TRBD1 (5 bases). The CDR3 runs 14 residues. The V and J ends lost 5 bases and 6 bases respectively, with 17 bases between them. Germline assignment: CDR1 SEHNR and CDR2 FQNEAQ (reference sequence). The CDR3 region is CASSLLPDSFEQYF. In DNA, the CDR3 is TGTGCCAGCAGCCTACTTCCTGACAGCTTCGAGCAGTACTTC.

The V call is TRBV7-3, the J call TRBJ2-6; 9 positions agree with TRBD1. Germline V gives CDR1 SGHTA, CDR2 FQGTGA. With V trimmed by 0 bases and J by 2 bases, 2 bases remained unmatched. The CDR3 sequence is 17 residues long. The CDR3 DNA reads as TGTGCCAGCAGCTTAACAGGGACAGGGACTGGGGCCAACGTCCTGACTTTC. This sequence encodes CASSLTGTGTGANVLTF.

This clonotype came up many times. The chain couples TRBV7-2 to TRBJ2-5; D possibly corresponds to TRBD2 (6 bases). Per germline, CDR1 SGHTA and CDR2 FQGNSA. V shed 1 base and J shed 6 bases, with 12 bases lying between them. CDR3 length equals 14 residues. CDR3 region: CASSLGLAMQTQYF. The CDR3 DNA follows: TGTGCCAGCAGCTTAGGCCTAGCGATGCAGACCCAGTACTTC.

V and J are TRBV12-3 or TRBV12-4 and TRBJ1-2; D possibly corresponds to TRBD1 (5 bases). The CDR3 is made up of 12 amino acids. V was trimmed by 10 bases and J by 8 bases, leaving 17 bases between them. CDR3 loop: CATMGVSGGYTF. CDR3 bases: TGTGCCACCATGGGGGTGTCAGGGGGCTACACCTTC.

The chain has TRBV12-3 or TRBV12-4 and TRBJ2-2, with D perhaps matching TRBD1 or TRBD2 (5 bases each). CDR3 length: 17 residues. V lost 4 bases, J lost 1 base, and 16 bases lay in between. DNA of the CDR3: TGTGCCAGCAGTTCCGGATGGGGAGACAGGAACACCGGGGAGCTGTTTTTT. Its protein product is CASSSGWGDRNTGELFF.

Ten or more counts support this clonotype. CDR3 DNA: TGCGCCAGCAGCCAAGGGATCACAGATACGCAGTATTTT. Translating it yields CASSQGITDTQYF. The chain carries TRBV4-1 and TRBJ2-3; D gene unclear. CDR1 MGHRA and CDR2 YSYEKL come from the germline V gene. V was trimmed by 1 base and J by 2 bases, leaving 4 bases between them. The CDR3 contains 13 residues.

J is TRBJ2-3 and V is TRBV5-1; 9 bases fit TRBD2. V lost 3 bases to trimming and J lost 3 bases; unmatched junction nucleotides: 8. The CDR3 loop spans 16 amino acids. CDR1 SGHRS and CDR2 YFSETQ come from the germline V gene. CDR3 sequence (DNA): TGCGCCAGCAGCTGGGGCGCTAGCGGGGCAACAGATACGCAGTATTTT. Protein: CASSWGASGATDTQYF.

The V call is TRBV20-1, the J call TRBJ1-4; D might be TRBD1 (6 bases). The CDR3 is 15 amino acids. CDR1 and CDR2 from the germline V gene are DFQATT and SNEGSKA (reference sequence). Trimming took 6 bases from V and 7 from J, leaving 21 bases between them. The CDR3 reads CSAVPTGRNFEKLFF. In nucleotides, the CDR3 is TGCAGTGCCGTACCAACAGGGCGGAATTTTGAAAAACTGTTTTTT.

The chain uses TRBV28 and TRBJ1-6, with D tentatively TRBD1 (6 bases). The V and J ends lost 5 bases and 6 bases respectively, with 11 bases between them. The germline gives CDR1 MDHEN, CDR2 SYDVKM. The CDR3 is 14 amino acids. The CDR3: CASSNDRFNSPLHF. CDR3 DNA: TGTGCCAGCAGTAATGACAGGTTTAATTCACCCCTCCACTTT. Full variable domain (outside the CDR3, taken from reference TRBV28 and TRBJ1-6): DVKVTQSSRYLVKRTGEKVFLECVQDMDHENMFWYRQDPGLGLRLIYFSYDVKMKEKGDIPEGYSVSREKKERFSLILESASTNQTSMYLCASSNDRFNSPLHFGNGTRLTVT.

The J gene is TRBJ2-3, the V gene TRBV7-9, with TRBD1 as a possible D gene (6 bases). From germline, CDR1 is SEHNR and CDR2 FQNEAQ (reference sequence). The V and J ends lost 5 bases and 2 bases respectively, with 14 bases between them. This CDR3 comprises 15 residues. This CDR3 is CASSDRQVDTDTQYF. CDR3 nucleotides: TGTGCCAGCAGCGATCGACAGGTGGACACAGATACGCAGTATTTT.

This clonotype was seen more than once but under ten times. The chain combines TRBV9 with TRBJ1-1, with D possibly matching TRBD1 (6 bases). Germline values: CDR1 SGDLS, CDR2 YYNGEE. V lost 5 bases and J lost 0, with 11 bases in between. The CDR3 is 14 residues long. CDR3 in amino acids: CASSGGQLNTEAFF. The CDR3 DNA is TGTGCCAGCAGTGGGGGGCAGCTGAACACTGAAGCTTTCTTT.

This clonotype was seen a few times. This chain joins TRBV7-2 and TRBJ1-2; D gene ambiguous. The CDR3 runs to 13 residues. Germline V gives CDR1 SGHTA, CDR2 FQGNSA. V lost 5 bases, J lost 2 bases, and 9 bases lay in between. CDR3 nucleotide sequence: TGTGCCAGCAGCCCCGAGAGGAACTATGGCTACACCTTC. Residues: CASSPERNYGYTF. Full variable domain (rest looked up from reference TRBV7-2 and TRBJ1-2): GAGVSQSPSNKVTEKGKDVELRCDPISGHTALYWYRQSLGQGLEFLIYFQGNSAPDKSGLPSDRFSAERTGGSVSTLTIQRTQQEDSAVYLCASSPERNYGYTFGSGTRLTVV.

The chain combines TRBV6-5 with TRBJ2-5, with TRBD1 matching 7 bases. Germline CDR1 is MNHEY and CDR2 is SVGAGI. J was trimmed by 0 bases and V by 6 bases; bases with no gene match: 4. The CDR3 contains 14 residues. The CDR3 bases are TGTGCCAGCAGACAGACAGGGCACCAAGAGACCCAGTACTTC. Its translation: CASRQTGHQETQYF.

This clonotype was observed a handful of times. CDR3 residues: CASSSQGSSHEQYF. CDR3 DNA sequence: TGTGCCAGCAGCTCTCAAGGGAGTAGCCACGAGCAGTACTTC. The V gene is TRBV7-2, the J gene TRBJ2-7, with a tentative D call TRBD2 (5 bases). Per the germline V gene, CDR1 is SGHTA and CDR2 is FQGNSA. Trimming took 4 bases from V and 5 from J, leaving 15 bases between them. The CDR3 consists of 14 residues.